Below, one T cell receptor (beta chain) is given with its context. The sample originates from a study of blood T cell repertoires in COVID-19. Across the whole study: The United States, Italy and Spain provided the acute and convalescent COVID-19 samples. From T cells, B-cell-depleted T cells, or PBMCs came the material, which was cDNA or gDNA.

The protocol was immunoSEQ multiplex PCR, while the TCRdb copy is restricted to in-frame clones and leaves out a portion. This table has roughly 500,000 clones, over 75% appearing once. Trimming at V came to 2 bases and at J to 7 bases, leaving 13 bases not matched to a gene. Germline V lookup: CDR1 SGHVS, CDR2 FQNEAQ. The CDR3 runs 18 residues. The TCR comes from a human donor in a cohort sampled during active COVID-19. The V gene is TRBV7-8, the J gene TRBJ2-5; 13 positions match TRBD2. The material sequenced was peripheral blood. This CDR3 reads CASSLTFWTSGSSVTQYF. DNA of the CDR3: TGTGCCAGCAGCTTAACTTTTTGGACTAGCGGGAGTAGTGTGACCCAGTACTTC.